This T cell receptor (beta chain) was observed in a study of blood T cell repertoires in COVID-19 (dated by TCRdb to about 2020). About the full investigation: Samples covering the acute and convalescent phases of COVID-19 were provided by collaborators in the United States, Italy and Spain. The prospective study material was composed of cDNA or gDNA derived from T cells, B-cell-depleted T cells, or PBMCs. Deeply sampled blood TCRbeta repertoires from subjects exposed to, actively infected with, or recovered from COVID-19 were included in the dataset. The repertoires were released in a freely available public database meant as a resource for research on the immune response to SARS-CoV-2. Samples came from the ongoing ImmuneRACE study (first 160 participants) plus 1,254 subjects from 6 global collaborators. Nearly every sample came with metadata listing a de-identified subject ID, COVID-19 status, age in years and sex. Where HLA class I and class II types were available, the types were taken from metadata supplied by the sample provider, not from assay-based typing. What the authors observed across the whole study: The quantity of clinical and demographic metadata differed by source and by participant and was supplied without curation.

The immunoSEQ Assay, a bias-controlled multiplex PCR, was used to amplify TCRbeta CDR3 regions from genomic DNA. From the authors' description of their analysis: Within the assay, amplification of reference gene primers was used to estimate how many nucleated cells each sample contained. Sequence reads were collapsed and filtered to measure the absolute abundance of every unique TCRbeta CDR3 rearrangement. For each sample, productive Simpson clonality was calculated as the square root of Simpson's diversity index across productive rearrangements. Drawn from immuneACCESS, this table holds only the in-frame rearrangements with V and J called that TCRdb kept. Clones are partly lost; checked studies trace under half to an unresolved V gene and leave the rest unexplained. Clone size and V and J calls were adopted from that table, with D and trimming inferred from the DNA. The sample contains approximately 75,000 clones, 82% of them found a single time. Approximately 7.3% of the sample is in the top ten clones.

Collaborating institutions collected whole blood in K2EDTA tubes following their own protocols. For TCRbeta analysis, collaborators shipped samples in one of three forms: frozen whole blood, isolated PBMCs, or DNA extracted from either of those sample types. In the case of this clone: There is no known antigen for this receptor. No much larger clone is present one base from it, and per-base qualities are unavailable.

CDR1 and CDR2 are read off the germline V gene as SQVTM and ANQGSEA. After removal of 4 bases from V and 8 bases from J, the junction retains 4 bases not matched to a gene. Inclusive of the bounding cysteine and phenylalanine, the CDR3 is 12 residues long. CDR3 DNA is the only sequence kept; it has 36 bases, read in frame from the first base. The specimen was peripheral blood. This sequence was found in a human donor in a cohort sampled during active COVID-19. This chain joins TRBV29-1 to TRBJ2-1, and 8 bases in between align with TRBD1. CDR3 region: CSVAGGWDEQFF. The DNA sequence is given as TGCAGCGTTGCAGGGGGCTGGGATGAGCAGTTCTTC.